This TCR beta chain emerged from a study of Graves' ophthalmopathy and Graves' hyperthyroidism. The CDR3 covers 14 residues. V shed 0 bases and J shed 8 bases, with 9 bases lying between them. CDR1 SGHDT and CDR2 YYEEEE come from the germline V gene. From RNA, the CDR3 regions of TCR beta chains were amplified and sequenced. HTBI primers were employed in first-round RT-PCR, then a second-round multiplex PCR followed. TCRdb recomputed calls from the multiplex PCR reads with MiXCR, one row per CDR3 protein. The sample has roughly 220,000 distinct CDR3 sequences, roughly 50% seen once. This clonotype was found a few times.

The rearrangement uses TRBV5-6 and TRBJ1-6; D is possibly TRBD1 (5 bases). Sequenced material: peripheral blood. This TCR came from an adult man with Graves' ophthalmopathy. The CDR3 here is CASSLVTVDSPLHF. In nucleotides, the CDR3 is TGTGCCAGCAGCTTGGTGACAGTTGATTCACCCCTCCACTTT.